This record covers a single T cell receptor beta chain. These data originate in a study of CD8 T cells in Susac syndrome. The RNA, roughly 0.5 to 1 ug, was put through reverse transcription using random hexamers. TCRdb processed the immunoSEQ multiplex PCR reads anew with MiXCR; each CDR3 protein has one entry. Counted here are about 400,000 distinct CDR3 sequences, 75% to 90% occurring once; the ten biggest clones make up under 0.15%. CDR3 size: 20 residues. Trimming removed 3 bases at V and 0 bases at J, with 24 bases between. Sequencing used CD8+ T cells from PBMCs. The J gene is TRBJ1-3, the V gene TRBV23-1; no clear D. TRBV23-1 qualifies as an ORF whose function is uncertain. This TCR was sampled from a human donor with multiple sclerosis. The CDR3 DNA reads TGCGCCAGCAGTCATGTAAGTTTAATGAGTCGGCCCCCCTCTGGAAACACCATATATTTT. Its protein is CASSHVSLMSRPPSGNTIYF.